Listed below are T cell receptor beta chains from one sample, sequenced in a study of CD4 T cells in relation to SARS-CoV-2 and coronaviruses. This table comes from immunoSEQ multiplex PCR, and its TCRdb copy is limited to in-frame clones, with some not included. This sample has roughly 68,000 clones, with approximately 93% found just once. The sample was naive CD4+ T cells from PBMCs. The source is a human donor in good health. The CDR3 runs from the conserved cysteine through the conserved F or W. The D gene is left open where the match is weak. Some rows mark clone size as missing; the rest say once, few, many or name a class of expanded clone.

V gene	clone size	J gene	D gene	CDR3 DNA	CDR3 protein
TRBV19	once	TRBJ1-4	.	TGTGCCAGTAGACCACAGGCAACTAATGAAAAACTGTTTTTT	CASRPQATNEKLFF
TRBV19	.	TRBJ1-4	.	TGTGCCAGTAGTATTAGGGGCAGGGATAATGAAAAACTGTTTTTT	CASSIRGRDNEKLFF
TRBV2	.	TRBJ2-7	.	TGTGCCAGCAGTGAGCAGGGGTACGAGCAGTACTTC	CASSEQGYEQYF
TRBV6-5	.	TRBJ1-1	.	TGTGCCAGCAGTTACTCGCGGGCAACGAACACTGAAGCTTTCTTT	CASSYSRATNTEAFF
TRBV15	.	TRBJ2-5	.	TGTGCCACCAGCAGACCGCGGCGGGACCCCCAGTACTTC	CATSRPRRDPQYF
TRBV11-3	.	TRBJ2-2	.	TGTGCCAGCAGCGCACGGGTGGGCGGGGAGCTGTTTTTT	CASSARVGGELFF
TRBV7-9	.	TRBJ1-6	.	TGTGCCAGCAGCTTCCAAGGGAATTCACCCCTCCACTTT	CASSFQGNSPLHF
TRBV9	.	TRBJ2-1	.	TGTGCCAGCAGCGTAGAACCAGGGGTGATGTACAATGAGCAGTTCTTC	CASSVEPGVMYNEQFF
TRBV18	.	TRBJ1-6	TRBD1	TGTGCCAGCTCACCCCAAGGGACAGGGGATAATTCACCCCTCCACTTT	CASSPQGTGDNSPLHF
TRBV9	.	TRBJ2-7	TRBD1	TGTGCCAGCAGCGCAGGGACAGGGTTCGACGAGCAGTACTTC	CASSAGTGFDEQYF
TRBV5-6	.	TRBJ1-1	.	TGTGCCAGCAGCCTCGTAGGAGGTGAAGCTTTCTTT	CASSLVGGEAFF
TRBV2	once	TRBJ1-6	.	TGTGCCAGCAGGGTTAATTCACCCCTCCACTTT	CASRVNSPLHF
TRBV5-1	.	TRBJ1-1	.	TGCGCCAGCAGCCCGGTCGTCGGGGGCGCAGGAGCTTTCTTT	CASSPVVGGAGAFF
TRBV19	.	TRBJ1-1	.	TGTGCCAGTAGTATAACCCGAAACACTGAAGCTTTCTTT	CASSITRNTEAFF
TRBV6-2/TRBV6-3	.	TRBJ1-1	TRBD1	TGTGCCAGCAGTTCGAGGACAGCCGGGACAGGGGGGCTGGCTGAAGCTTTCTTT	CASSSRTAGTGGLAEAFF
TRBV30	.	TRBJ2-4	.	TGTGCCTGGAGTGGACCCCAGACAGGACCACAAAACATTCAGTACTTC	CAWSGPQTGPQNIQYF
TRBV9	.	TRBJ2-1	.	TGTGCCAGCAGCGTAAGGAGCAGGTACAATGAGCAGTTCTTC	CASSVRSRYNEQFF
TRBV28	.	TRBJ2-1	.	TGTGCCAGCAGTTACGTTTGGGGGAGGGGGGGTAATGAGCAGTTCTTC	CASSYVWGRGGNEQFF
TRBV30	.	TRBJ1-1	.	TGTGCCTGGAGTATAAGGGGAGGGACTGAAGCTTTCTTT	CAWSIRGGTEAFF
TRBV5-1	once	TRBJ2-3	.	TGCGCCAGCAGCTTGGGTCTTGGGGTTGGTGGCAGACTAACAGATACGCAGTATTTT	CASSLGLGVGGRLTDTQYF
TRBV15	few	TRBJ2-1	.	TGTGCCACCAGCCCTTACAGGAGTAACAATGAGCAGTTCTTC	CATSPYRSNNEQFF
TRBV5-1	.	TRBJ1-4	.	TGCGCCAGCAGCTTGGTAGGTCAGGGGAGTAATGAAAAACTGTTTTTT	CASSLVGQGSNEKLFF
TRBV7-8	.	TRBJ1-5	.	TGTGCCAGCACCTCTCACAGGGATCAGCCCCAGCATTTT	CASTSHRDQPQHF
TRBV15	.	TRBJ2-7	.	TGTGCCACCAACAGAGACAGAACCTACGAGCAGTACTTC	CATNRDRTYEQYF
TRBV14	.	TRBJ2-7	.	TGTGCCAGCAGCCAAGAACCTTTCTCCTACGAGCAGTACTTC	CASSQEPFSYEQYF
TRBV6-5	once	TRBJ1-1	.	TGTGCCAGCAGTTACGGGAGGGGCCGGGACACTGAAGCTTTCTTT	CASSYGRGRDTEAFF
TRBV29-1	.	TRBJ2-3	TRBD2	TGCAGCGTTGAACCCCATGAGCGGGGTACGCAGTATTTT	CSVEPHERGTQYF
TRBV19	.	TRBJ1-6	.	TGTGCCAGTAACGGTAGGGACGGTCAATCACCCCTCCACTTT	CASNGRDGQSPLHF
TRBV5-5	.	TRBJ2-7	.	TGTGCCAGCAGCTTGGCCGGGACCGCCATCTACGAGCAGTACTTC	CASSLAGTAIYEQYF
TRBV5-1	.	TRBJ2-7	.	TGCGCCAGCAGCCTGGGTGGGAGCGACGAGCAGTACTTC	CASSLGGSDEQYF
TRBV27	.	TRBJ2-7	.	TGTGCCAGCAGTCCCCGCGTAACCTACGAGCAGTACTTC	CASSPRVTYEQYF
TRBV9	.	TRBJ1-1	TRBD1	TGTGCCAGCAGCGACCGACAGGGAGGAATTTCTGAAGCTTTCTTT	CASSDRQGGISEAFF
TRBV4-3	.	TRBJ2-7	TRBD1	TGCGCCAGCAGCCAGCAAGGACAGGGCTCCCCCGAGCAGTACTTC	CASSQQGQGSPEQYF
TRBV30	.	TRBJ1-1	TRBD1	TGTGCCTGGGTCCGGGACAGGGGGTACGGCACTGAAGCTTTCTTT	CAWVRDRGYGTEAFF
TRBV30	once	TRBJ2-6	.	TGTGCCTGGGGCCCCTGGACCGGGACACCGAGATACTCTGGGGCCAACGTCCTGACTTTC	CAWGPWTGTPRYSGANVLTF
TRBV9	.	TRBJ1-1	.	TGTGCCAGCAGCGTAGTTGGGGCTCCGAACACTGAAGCTTTCTTT	CASSVVGAPNTEAFF
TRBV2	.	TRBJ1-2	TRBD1	TGTGCCAGCAGGAATGGGACAGTCTATGGCTACACCTTC	CASRNGTVYGYTF
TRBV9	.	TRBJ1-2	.	TGTGCCAGCAGCGAGCGGACAGCCCTTAACTATGGCTACACCTTC	CASSERTALNYGYTF
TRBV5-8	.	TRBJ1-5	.	TGTGCCAGCAGCTTGTGGGGTCAGCCCCAGCATTTT	CASSLWGQPQHF
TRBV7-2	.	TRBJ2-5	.	TGTGCCAGCAGCTTGGTACGCGAGACCCAGTACTTC	CASSLVRETQYF
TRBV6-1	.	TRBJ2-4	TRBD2	TGTGCCAGCAGTGAAGGGCTAGCGGGAGCCGGCATTCAGTACTTC	CASSEGLAGAGIQYF
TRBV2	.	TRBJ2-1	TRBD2	TGTGCCAGCAGTCTGCTAGCGGGAGGGGGCAATGAGCAGTTCTTC	CASSLLAGGGNEQFF
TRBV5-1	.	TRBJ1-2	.	TGCGCCAGCAGCTTGGTACAGGGTGGTGGCTACACCTTC	CASSLVQGGGYTF
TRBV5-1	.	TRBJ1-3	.	TGCGCCAGCAGCTTGAGTGGATCTGGAAACACCATATATTTT	CASSLSGSGNTIYF
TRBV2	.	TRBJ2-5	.	TGTGCCAGCAGGGGTGAGGACTTC	CASRGEDF
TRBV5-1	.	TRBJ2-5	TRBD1	TGCGCCAGCAGCTATGACAGGGGTGAAGAGACCCAGTACTTC	CASSYDRGEETQYF
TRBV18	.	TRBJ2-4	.	TGTGCCAGCTCGCCACTCGGGAGTCTAGCCAAAAACATTCAGTACTTC	CASSPLGSLAKNIQYF
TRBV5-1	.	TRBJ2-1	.	TGCGCCAGCAGTGTGGGAGGAGGGGACAATGAGCAGTTCTTC	CASSVGGGDNEQFF
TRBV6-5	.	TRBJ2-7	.	TGTGCCAGCACAACAATAGGGTCCTACGAGCAGTACTTC	CASTTIGSYEQYF
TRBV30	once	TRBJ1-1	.	TGTGCCTGGAGTAGAGGGACCCCGAACACTGAAGCTTTCTTT	CAWSRGTPNTEAFF